These 24 T cell receptor beta chains came from one sample sequenced in a study of T cell responses to AZD1222 COVID-19 vaccine (dated by TCRdb to the early 2020s). Reading the label with the study, this specimen's time point is: about 28 days (+/-7) after the second vaccine dose. Libraries were built with the immunoSEQ multiplex PCR assay. TCRdb re-hosts the immuneACCESS table, in-frame sequences only. Its copies lack some clones; in the studies checked, an unresolved V gene accounts for under half of them, and the cause for the rest is not known. In all, the sample holds some 83,000 clones, and over 75% of those were seen once. The biggest ten clones account for around 6% of the sample. The source was peripheral blood, collected 28 days after the second AZD1222 dose. The receptors were gathered from an adult who received the AZD1222 COVID-19 vaccine.

The gene calls are TRBV6-5 and TRBJ1-2, with TRBD1 as a possible D gene (5 bases). The CDR3 is 13 residues long. V shed 7 bases and J shed 6 bases, with 15 bases lying between them. Germline CDR1 MNHEY, CDR2 SVGAGI. CDR3 residues: CASTQGVSNGYTF. The CDR3 nucleotides are TGTGCCAGCACCCAGGGAGTTTCTAATGGCTACACCTTC.

The chain uses TRBV19 and TRBJ1-5, with no clear D. The CDR3 contains 18 residues. Germline CDR1 is LNHDA and CDR2 is SQIVND (reference sequence). Trimming took 3 bases from V and 1 from J, leaving 19 bases between them. CDR3 sequence (DNA): TGTGCCAGTAGTATGGGTCGGTGGCAGGTAAAGAGCAATCAGCCCCAGCATTTT. As protein: CASSMGRWQVKSNQPQHF.

V usage is TRBV25-1 and J usage is TRBJ1-2; TRBD1 might be the D (5 bases). The germline CDR1 and CDR2 sequences are MGHDK and SYGVNS. V lost 3 bases to trimming and J lost 0 bases, with 11 bases between them. The CDR3 sequence is 15 residues long. DNA of the CDR3: TGTGCCAGCAGTGATGGGGCAAAAGCTAACTATGGCTACACCTTC. Its translation: CASSDGAKANYGYTF.

Regarding this clone: The same CDR3 also results from other DNA sequences found in this sample. V gene TRBV9 combines with J gene TRBJ1-1; D is unresolved. Trimming left V 0 bases short and J 0 bases short, with 6 bases between. Per the germline V gene, CDR1 is SGDLS and CDR2 is YYNGEE. This CDR3 comprises 14 residues. The CDR3 nucleotides are TGTGCCAGCAGCGTAGCGGCAGTGAACACTGAAGCTTTCTTT. It yields the protein CASSVAAVNTEAFF.

V gene TRBV18 combines with J gene TRBJ2-7; 7 bases are a match to TRBD1. This CDR3 is built from 16 residues. The trim removed 1 base at V and 6 bases at J, leaving 12 bases unmatched. The germline V gene has CDR1 KGHSH and CDR2 LQKENI. CDR3 residues: CASSPLETRTGGEQYF. CDR3 coding DNA: TGTGCCAGCTCACCACTCGAAACCCGGACAGGCGGCGAGCAGTACTTC.

The rearrangement joins TRBV9 to TRBJ1-4; D gene uncertain. The V end was cut by 4 bases, the J end by 6 bases, with 16 bases between. The CDR3 spans 15 residues. Germline V CDR1 and CDR2: SGDLS, YYNGEE. CDR3: CASSPRLGVDEKLFF. CDR3 sequence (DNA): TGTGCCAGCAGCCCCCGACTTGGGGTTGATGAAAAACTGTTTTTT.

The V call is TRBV4-2, the J call TRBJ2-5; 14 positions agree with TRBD2. This CDR3 spans 17 amino acids. The ends lost 6 bases at V and 5 bases at J; junction bases unmatched: 11. CDR1 and CDR2 from the germline V gene are LGHNA and YNFKEQ. CDR3: CASRGIGLAGGPETQYF. CDR3 in DNA: TGTGCCAGCAGAGGAATCGGACTAGCGGGGGGCCCGGAGACCCAGTACTTC.

The CDR3 region has the DNA TGTGCCAGCAGCCCCCGAGGGCAGGGGTCGGCAAAACTGTTTTTT. It specifies CASSPRGQGSAKLFF. V gene TRBV3-1 (or the pseudogene TRBV3-2) combines with J gene TRBJ1-4; possibly TRBD1 for D (6 bases). The V gene's germline CDR1 is LGHDT and CDR2 YNNKEL (reference sequence). With 4 bases removed from V and 10 bases from J, the gap between germline ends came to 19 bases. The CDR3 has 15 residues.

The chain carries TRBV6-2 or TRBV6-3 and TRBJ2-1; 8 bases line up with TRBD2. From germline, CDR1 is MNHEY and CDR2 SVGEGT. This CDR3 has 13 amino acids. With V trimmed by 5 bases and J by 13 bases, 10 bases remained unmatched. The CDR3 here is CASSEDYSGDQFF. CDR3 in DNA: TGTGCCAGCAGTGAGGATTATAGCGGGGACCAGTTCTTC.

The genes are TRBV3-1 (or the pseudogene TRBV3-2) and TRBJ1-1, with 11 positions matching TRBD1. CDR1 is LGHDT, CDR2 YNNKEL, per germline (reference sequence). Losses at the gene ends were 2 bases for V and 10 bases for J; bases not matched to a gene: 6. This CDR3 has 14 residues. The CDR3 loop is CASSQRTGGFGAFF. CDR3 in DNA: TGTGCCAGCAGCCAAAGGACAGGGGGCTTTGGAGCTTTCTTT.

The genes are TRBV4-2 and TRBJ2-3; D might be TRBD2 (5 bases). This CDR3 region has 17 residues. V lost 0 bases and J lost 0, with 13 bases in between. Germline V gene lookup returns CDR1 LGHNA and CDR2 YNFKEQ. The CDR3 protein is CASSQDLSAASTDTQYF. DNA for the CDR3: TGTGCCAGCAGCCAAGATCTTAGCGCGGCTAGCACAGATACGCAGTATTTT.

J is TRBJ2-3 and V is TRBV3-1 (or the pseudogene TRBV3-2), with 9 bases lining up with TRBD2. The CDR3 is 15 residues long. Trimming took 1 base from V and 6 from J; bases not matched to a gene: 5. Per the germline V gene, CDR1 is LGHDT and CDR2 is YNNKEL (reference sequence). CDR3 bases: TGTGCCAGCAGCCAAGTCGGGACTAGCATTGATACGCAGTATTTT. This encodes CASSQVGTSIDTQYF.

The rearrangement links TRBV5-1 to TRBJ1-3; D unclear. Trimming pared 1 base from V and 0 bases from J, leaving 11 bases between. The CDR3 is 16 residues long. From germline, CDR1 is SGHRS and CDR2 YFSETQ. The CDR3 loop is CASSLNGPNSGNTIYF. The CDR3 coding sequence is TGCGCCAGCAGCTTGAATGGGCCTAACTCTGGAAACACCATATATTTT.

This rearrangement joins TRBV19 to TRBJ1-1; D might be TRBD1 (6 bases). CDR1 is LNHDA, CDR2 SQIVND, per germline (reference sequence). There are 15 residues in the CDR3. V was trimmed by 3 bases and J by 1 base, leaving 12 bases between them. This CDR3 reads CASSMLGGQNTEAFF. CDR3 bases: TGTGCCAGTAGTATGTTAGGGGGACAGAACACTGAAGCTTTCTTT. The full variable domain, its missing parts supplied by reference TRBV19 and TRBJ1-1, is DGGITQSPKYLFRKEGQNVTLSCEQNLNHDAMYWYRQDPGQGLRLIYYSQIVNDFQKGDIAEGYSVSREKKESFPLTVTSAQKNPTAFYLCASSMLGGQNTEAFFGQGTRLTVV.

The chain uses TRBV9 and TRBJ1-5; TRBD1 aligns across 8 bases. Trimming removed 4 bases from V and 11 bases from J; junction bases left unmatched: 11. The length of the CDR3 is 14 residues. Germline assignment: CDR1 SGDLS and CDR2 YYNGEE. The CDR3 sequence: CASSPGTGAMAQHF. DNA of the CDR3: TGTGCCAGCAGCCCAGGGACAGGAGCAATGGCCCAGCATTTT. Full variable domain (missing parts from reference TRBV9 and TRBJ1-5): DSGVTQTPKHLITATGQRVTLRCSPRSGDLSVYWYQQSLDQGLQFLIQYYNGEERAKGNILERFSAQQFPDLHSELNLSSLELGDSALYFCASSPGTGAMAQHFGDGTRLSIL.

The rearrangement uses TRBV7-9 and TRBJ1-3; 7 bases are a match to TRBD1. This CDR3 spans 16 amino acids. Germline V CDR1 and CDR2: SEHNR, FQNEAQ (reference sequence). J was trimmed by 1 base and V by 5 bases; bases with no gene match: 8. CDR3 amino acids: CASSTTGVVSGNTIYF. CDR3 DNA: TGTGCCAGCAGCACAACAGGGGTGGTTTCTGGAAACACCATATATTTT.

The chain uses TRBV9 and TRBJ1-1; D is undetermined. The CDR3 spans 14 residues. Germline-derived CDR1 and CDR2 are SGDLS and YYNGEE. Trimming cost V 0 bases and J 1 base, with 7 bases left between them. CDR3 loop: CASSVDTRNTEAFF. The DNA for the CDR3 is TGTGCCAGCAGCGTAGACACGAGGAACACTGAAGCTTTCTTT.

This chain uses TRBV11-3 with TRBJ1-2; 8 bases align to TRBD1. V was pared by 5 bases and J by 2 bases, with 10 bases of the junction left unmatched. Germline-derived CDR1 and CDR2 are SGHNT and YENEEA. This CDR3 region has 16 residues. In DNA, the CDR3 is TGTGCCAGCAGCAAAAGCGGGACAGGTGCGAACTATGGCTACACCTTC. Amino acids: CASSKSGTGANYGYTF.

The J gene is TRBJ2-5, the V gene TRBV5-4, with D possibly being TRBD2 (7 bases). Per the germline V gene, CDR1 is SGHNT and CDR2 is YYREEE (reference sequence). With 5 bases removed from V and 6 bases from J, the gap between germline ends came to 20 bases. The CDR3 is made up of 15 amino acids. CDR3 region: CASRPLGGASQTQYF. The CDR3 DNA reads TGTGCCAGCAGACCCTTAGGGGGGGCCAGCCAGACCCAGTACTTC.

The chain has TRBV13 and TRBJ1-2; 9 nucleotides agree with TRBD1. Germline V gene sequence: CDR1 PRHDT, CDR2 FYEKMQ (reference sequence). V lost 3 bases to trimming and J lost 8 bases; unmatched junction nucleotides: 4. The CDR3 extends over 13 amino acids. The CDR3 is CASSFDRGGGYTF. In nucleotides, the CDR3 is TGTGCCAGCAGCTTTGACAGGGGGGGAGGCTACACCTTC. The variable domain in full, completed from reference TRBV13 and TRBJ1-2, reads AAGVIQSPRHLIKEKRETATLKCYPIPRHDTVYWYQQGPGQDPQFLISFYEKMQSDKGSIPDRFSAQQFSDYHSELNMSSLELGDSALYFCASSFDRGGGYTFGSGTRLTVV.

The J gene is TRBJ2-6, the V gene TRBV15; 9 bases agree with TRBD1. J was trimmed by 4 bases and V by 5 bases; bases with no gene match: 12. CDR1 and CDR2 from the germline V gene are LNHNV and YYDKDF (reference sequence). The CDR3 length is 18 residues. The DNA of the CDR3 is TGTGCCACCAGCCCCGGACAGGGGTTCCCTGCGGGGGCCAACGTCCTGACTTTC. Translated, it gives CATSPGQGFPAGANVLTF.

The V and J genes are TRBV27 and TRBJ1-3; tentatively, D is TRBD1 (6 bases). The ends were cut back, 3 bases at V and 0 bases at J, with 12 bases in the middle. This CDR3 contains 16 residues. Per the germline V gene, CDR1 is MNHEY and CDR2 is SMNVEV (reference sequence). For the CDR3, the DNA is TGTGCCAGCAGTTTCCTGGGGGGCAGCTCTGGAAACACCATATATTTT. Translation gives CASSFLGGSSGNTIYF.

The rearrangement uses TRBV15 and TRBJ2-7; D call uncertain. V lost 0 bases and J 2 bases, leaving 11 bases between the germline ends. CDR3 length: 15 residues. The germline V gene encodes CDR1 LNHNV and CDR2 YYDKDF (reference sequence). The CDR3, as DNA: TGTGCCACCAGCAGAGAGACACATGGGGCCTACGAGCAGTACTTC. Translated: CATSRETHGAYEQYF. Combining the CDR3 with reference TRBV15 and TRBJ2-7 gives the whole variable domain DAMVIQNPRYQVTQFGKPVTLSCSQTLNHNVMYWYQQKSSQAPKLLFHYYDKDFNNEADTPDNFQSRRPNTSFCFLDIRSPGLGDTAMYLCATSRETHGAYEQYFGPGTRLTVT.

CDR3 nucleotides: TGTGCCAGTAGTCTTGACTGGAGCTCCTATAATTCACCCCTCCACTTT. Translation gives CASSLDWSSYNSPLHF. The chain carries TRBV19 and TRBJ1-6; D unclear. This CDR3 has 16 residues. Germline V gene lookup returns CDR1 LNHDA and CDR2 SQIVND (reference sequence). The V gene lost 5 bases and the J gene lost 0 bases, with 11 bases spanning the gap.